The 14 T cell receptor beta chains below all came from one sample that was sequenced in a study of blood T cell repertoires in COVID-19. Sequenced by immunoSEQ multiplex PCR; TCRdb stores in-frame clones only, minus some. Counted here are over 150,000 clones, approximately 86% occurring once; the ten biggest clones make up 5.5% to 7%. The sequenced sample was peripheral blood. The source of these receptors is a man in his fifties with active or convalescent COVID-19.

The chain has TRBV5-4 and TRBJ2-7; 9 nucleotides match TRBD1. Germline CDR1 reads SGHNT; CDR2 reads YYREEE (reference sequence). The CDR3 runs 13 residues. V gave up 4 bases and J gave up 7 bases; unmatched junction bases: 6. The CDR3 nucleotides are TGTGCCAGCAGCACAAACAGGGGGCGAGAGCAGTACTTC. Amino acids: CASSTNRGREQYF.

The chain recombines TRBV5-1 with TRBJ1-6; tentatively, D is TRBD1 (6 bases). The V gene's germline CDR1 is SGHRS and CDR2 YFSETQ. V shed 5 bases and J shed 0 bases, with 21 bases lying between them. The CDR3 consists of 19 residues. Here the CDR3 reads CASRRSGQPMSSYNSPLHF. The CDR3 nucleotides are TGCGCCAGCAGACGAAGCGGACAGCCGATGAGCTCCTATAATTCACCCCTCCACTTT.

V and J are TRBV2 and TRBJ1-2, with D hard to call. Per the germline V gene, CDR1 is SNHLY and CDR2 is FYNNEI. The CDR3 spans 15 residues. Trimming pared 7 bases from V and 2 bases from J, leaving 17 bases between. Here the CDR3 reads CASKRASEQNYGYTF. For the CDR3, the DNA is TGTGCCAGCAAACGCGCGTCGGAACAGAACTATGGCTACACCTTC.

The chain has TRBV19 and TRBJ2-6, with 8 bases aligning to TRBD1. CDR1 is LNHDA and CDR2 is SQIVND in the germline V gene (reference sequence). V lost 6 bases to trimming and J lost 3 bases; unmatched junction nucleotides: 10. The CDR3 consists of 17 residues. The CDR3 DNA is TGTGCCAGTAGGAAGGACAGGGTTCTTCTTGGGGCCAACGTCCTGACTTTC. Residues: CASRKDRVLLGANVLTF.

This clone came up once. The rearrangement joins TRBV27 to TRBJ2-7; 8 bases agree with TRBD2. CDR3 length equals 12 residues. Germline trimming cut 4 bases from V and 9 bases from J; bases unmatched to any gene: 5. Germline CDR1 is MNHEY and CDR2 is SMNVEV (reference sequence). CDR3 protein: CASSSGGEWQYF. CDR3 coding DNA: TGTGCCAGCAGTTCGGGGGGGGAATGGCAGTACTTC.

This sequence joins TRBV24-1 and TRBJ2-2; D not certain. The germline V and J ends were trimmed by 6 bases and 3 bases, with 10 bases remaining between them. This CDR3 is built from 14 residues. CDR1 is KGHDR, CDR2 SFDVKD, per germline. The DNA for the CDR3 is TGTGCCACCAGTAAACCCCCGGACACCGGGGAGCTGTTTTTT. Amino acids: CATSKPPDTGELFF.

The chain employs TRBV3-1 (or the pseudogene TRBV3-2) and TRBJ2-1; 13 nucleotides line up with TRBD2. The germline gives CDR1 LGHDT, CDR2 YNNKEL (reference sequence). The length of the CDR3 is 16 residues. The ends lost 3 bases at V and 4 bases at J; junction bases unmatched: 3. CDR3 DNA sequence: TGTGCCAGCAGCCAGAGACTAGCGGGGGGTTACAATGAGCAGTTCTTC. It encodes CASSQRLAGGYNEQFF.

The rearrangement uses TRBV19 and TRBJ2-2, with TRBD2 matching over 9 bases. This CDR3 is built from 14 residues. J gave up 6 bases and V 8 bases, and 7 bases lay outside the gene matches. Germline V gene data show CDR1 as LNHDA and CDR2 as SQIVND (reference sequence). The CDR3 sequence: CASAAGGSPGELFF. The CDR3 nucleotides read TGTGCCAGTGCAGCGGGAGGTTCCCCCGGGGAGCTGTTTTTT.

This chain links TRBV19 with TRBJ1-2, with TRBD1 as a possible D gene (5 bases). This CDR3 comprises 15 residues. Germline V gives CDR1 LNHDA, CDR2 SQIVND (reference sequence). Trimming stripped 5 bases from V and 2 bases from J, with 15 bases between. The CDR3: CASSLVVGGNYGYTF. The CDR3 DNA sequence: TGTGCCAGTAGTCTTGTCGTGGGGGGGAACTATGGCTACACCTTC.

The chain links TRBV6-5 to TRBJ2-1; D might be TRBD2 (5 bases). Per the germline V gene, CDR1 is MNHEY and CDR2 is SVGAGI. This CDR3 comprises 14 residues. V was trimmed by 8 bases and J by 10 bases, leaving 21 bases between them. The CDR3 loop reads CASHSSGRDGEQFF. The DNA for the CDR3 is TGTGCCAGCCACAGCAGCGGAAGGGATGGAGAGCAGTTCTTC.

V gene TRBV5-1 combines with J gene TRBJ1-3; tentatively, D is TRBD1 (5 bases). The CDR3 sequence is 15 residues long. V lost 0 bases and J 3 bases, leaving 10 bases between the germline ends. Germline loops: CDR1 SGHRS, CDR2 YFSETQ. The CDR3: CASSLVAGYGNTIYF. The CDR3 DNA follows: TGCGCCAGCAGCTTGGTGGCAGGGTATGGAAACACCATATATTTT. Based on the CDR3 plus reference TRBV5-1 and TRBJ1-3, the full variable domain is KAGVTQTPRYLIKTRGQQVTLSCSPISGHRSVSWYQQTPGQGLQFLFEYFSETQRNKGNFPGRFSGRQFSNSRSEMNVSTLELGDSALYLCASSLVAGYGNTIYFGEGSWLTVV.

This clone occurred once. The chain has TRBV19 and TRBJ1-1; 7 positions agree with TRBD1. In germline, CDR1 is LNHDA, CDR2 SQIVND (reference sequence). Trimming removed 5 bases from V and 5 bases from J; junction bases left unmatched: 8. The CDR3 has 14 residues. Written as DNA, the CDR3 is TGTGCCAGTAGTGGAGGAGGGGGCCGGACTGAAGCTTTCTTT. It specifies CASSGGGGRTEAFF.

The CDR3: CASSTARDRGQCNKNIQYF. CDR3 DNA: TGTGCCAGCAGCACAGCCCGGGACAGGGGTCAGTGTAACAAAAACATTCAGTACTTC. The chain combines TRBV6-8 with TRBJ2-4, with 10 positions matching TRBD1. V lost 6 bases and J lost 3; bases outside the gene matches: 17. The length of the CDR3 is 19 residues. Germline CDR1 reads MNHGY; CDR2 reads SAAAGT.

V usage is TRBV5-1 and J usage is TRBJ2-5; D unclear. Germline V lookup: CDR1 SGHRS, CDR2 YFSETQ. This CDR3 contains 15 residues. Between the trimmed V and J ends, which lost 0 bases and 1 base, there was a span of 10 bases. CDR3 amino acids: CASSLGTAGQETQYF. CDR3 DNA: TGCGCCAGCAGCTTGGGTACAGCCGGCCAAGAGACCCAGTACTTC.